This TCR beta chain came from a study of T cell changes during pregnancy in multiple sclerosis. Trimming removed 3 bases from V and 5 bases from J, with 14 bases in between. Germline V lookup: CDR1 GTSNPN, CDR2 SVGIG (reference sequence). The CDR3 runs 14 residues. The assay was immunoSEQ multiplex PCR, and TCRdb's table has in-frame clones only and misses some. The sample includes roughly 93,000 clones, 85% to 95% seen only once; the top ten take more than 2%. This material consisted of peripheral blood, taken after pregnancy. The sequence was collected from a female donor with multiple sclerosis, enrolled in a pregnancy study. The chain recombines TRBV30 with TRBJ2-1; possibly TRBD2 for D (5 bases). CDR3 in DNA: TGTGCCTGGAGGCGCCGGGGTCCGGACAATGAGCAGTTCTTC. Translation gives CAWRRRGPDNEQFF.